The 8 T cell receptor beta chains below were found in one sample sequenced in a study of naive CD8 T cells in extremely preterm neonates. Profiled with immunoSEQ multiplex PCR; TCRdb holds only in-frame clones, not every one. The sample has around 6,600 clones, 95% to 98% seen once. The sample consisted of naive CD8+ T cells from blood. These TCRs come from a human donor in good health.

This clone was seen a few times. This chain links TRBV7-8 with TRBJ2-1; D not resolved. V was trimmed by 5 bases and J by 3 bases, leaving 8 bases between them. CDR3 length equals 13 residues. Germline V gene lookup returns CDR1 SGHVS and CDR2 FQNEAQ. CDR3 sequence (DNA): TGTGCCAGCAGCCCCGCTAGCTACAATGAGCAGTTCTTC. Translated: CASSPASYNEQFF.

J is TRBJ2-2 and V is TRBV10-3; TRBD2 might be the D (5 bases). The CDR3 runs to 17 residues. CDR1 and CDR2 from the germline V gene are ENHRY and SYGVKD. V lost 6 bases to trimming and J lost 7 bases, with 24 bases between them. CDR3 in DNA: TGTGCCATCAGGCGCCACCGGGCAGATCTTGAGGGCGGGGAGCTGTTTTTT. As protein: CAIRRHRADLEGGELFF.

The chain combines TRBV29-1 with TRBJ1-1; possibly TRBD1 for D (5 bases). Trimming shortened V by 7 bases and J by 1 base, and 10 bases separated the two germline ends. The CDR3 is 12 amino acids. Germline CDR1 reads SQVTM; CDR2 reads ANQGSEA. The CDR3 protein is CSAFTGNTEAFF. CDR3 in DNA: TGCAGCGCCTTCACAGGGAACACTGAAGCTTTCTTT.

This clone came up once. The chain carries TRBV7-9 and TRBJ2-5; D call uncertain. With the DNA end fitting TRBJ2-7 better, the J assignment may be wrong. This CDR3 has 15 residues. Germline-derived CDR1 and CDR2 are SEHNR and FQNEAQ (reference sequence). CDR3 region: CASQKVATAAYEQYF. Here the CDR3 DNA reads TGTGCCAGCCAAAAAGTGGCGACTGCCGCCTACGAGCAGTACTTC.

V usage is TRBV6-5 and J usage is TRBJ1-4; the D gene is possibly TRBD1 (6 bases). Trimming took 6 bases from V and 4 from J, leaving 12 bases between them. CDR3 length: 14 amino acids. Germline assignment: CDR1 MNHEY and CDR2 SVGAGI. The CDR3, as DNA: TGTGCCAGCAGGGACAGAAGCCTTAATGAAAAACTGTTTTTT. Its translation: CASRDRSLNEKLFF.

For the CDR3, the DNA is TGCAGCGTAACAGGGGGCGCAGACTATGGCTACACCTTC. The encoded protein is CSVTGGADYGYTF. The genes are TRBV29-1 and TRBJ1-2; 9 bases are a match to TRBD1. V lost 6 bases to trimming and J lost 3 bases; unmatched junction nucleotides: 5. This CDR3 comprises 13 residues. Germline V lookup: CDR1 SQVTM, CDR2 ANQGSEA. The full variable domain, completed using reference TRBV29-1 and TRBJ1-2, is SAVISQKPSRDICQRGTSLTIQCQVDSQVTMMFWYRQQPGQSLTLIATANQGSEATYESGFVIDKFPISRPNLTFSTLTVSNMSPEDSSIYLCSVTGGADYGYTFGSGTRLTVV.

The V and J genes are TRBV2 and TRBJ2-3; a possible D gene is TRBD1 (6 bases). This CDR3 region has 15 residues. Trimming removed 7 bases from V and 8 bases from J, with 22 bases in between. Germline V gene lookup returns CDR1 SNHLY and CDR2 FYNNEI. CDR3 region: CASTRTAEPSGTQYF. The CDR3, as DNA: TGTGCCAGCACCCGGACAGCCGAACCCTCGGGTACGCAGTATTTT.

CDR3 bases: TGTGCCATCAGTGATGAAAGGGGAAAGGGTGGGGACAATGAGCAGTTCTTC. Translating it yields CAISDERGKGGDNEQFF. The rearrangement joins TRBV10-3 to TRBJ2-1, with a weak D call TRBD1 (5 bases). The germline V and J ends were trimmed by 3 bases and 5 bases, with 20 bases remaining between them. The CDR3 loop spans 17 amino acids. Germline V CDR1 and CDR2: ENHRY, SYGVKD.